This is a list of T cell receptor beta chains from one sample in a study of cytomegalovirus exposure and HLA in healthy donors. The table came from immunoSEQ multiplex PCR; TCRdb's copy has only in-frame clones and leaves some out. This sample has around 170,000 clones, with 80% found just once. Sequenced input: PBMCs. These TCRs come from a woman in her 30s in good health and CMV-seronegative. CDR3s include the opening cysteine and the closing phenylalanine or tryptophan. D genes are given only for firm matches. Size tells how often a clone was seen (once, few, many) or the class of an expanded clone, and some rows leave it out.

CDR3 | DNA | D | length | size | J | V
CASSLTLAGDTEAFF | TGTGCCAGCAGCTTAACGCTGGCAGGGGATACTGAAGCTTTCTTT | NA | 15 | NA | TRBJ1-1 | TRBV7-3
CAWNRGYTEAFF | TGTGCCTGGAACAGGGGTTACACTGAAGCTTTCTTT | TRBD1 | 12 | few | TRBJ1-1 | TRBV30
CASSFRQGDRNYGYTF | TGTGCCAGCAGTTTTCGGCAGGGGGACCGAAACTATGGCTACACCTTC | TRBD1 | 16 | NA | TRBJ1-2 | TRBV27
CAFGTGTQYF | TGTGCCTTCGGCACGGGTACGCAGTATTTT | NA | 10 | once | TRBJ2-3 | TRBV30
CASRGTDYGYTF | TGTGCCAGCAGGGGGACAGACTATGGCTACACCTTC | TRBD1 | 12 | NA | TRBJ1-2 | TRBV2
CASSYSGYGYTF | TGTGCCAGCAGCTACAGCGGATATGGCTACACCTTC | NA | 12 | NA | TRBJ1-2 | TRBV7-2
CASSLAPGQGYEQYF | TGTGCCAGCAGCCTAGCCCCGGGACAGGGCTACGAGCAGTACTTC | TRBD1 | 15 | NA | TRBJ2-7 | TRBV7-8
CASTPLEATNTEAFF | TGTGCCAGCACCCCACTAGAGGCTACGAACACTGAAGCTTTCTTT | NA | 15 | NA | TRBJ1-1 | TRBV25-1
CASSPSARSSYNEQFF | TGTGCCAGCAGCCCCTCAGCGAGGAGCTCCTACAATGAGCAGTTCTTC | NA | 16 | NA | TRBJ2-1 | TRBV9
CASSDTNYGYTF | TGCGCCAGCAGCGACACTAACTATGGCTACACCTTC | NA | 12 | NA | TRBJ1-2 | TRBV10-1
CASSDLRWDRGLDYGYTF | TGTGCCAGCAGTGACCTGAGATGGGACAGGGGGCTCGACTATGGCTACACCTTC | TRBD1 | 18 | NA | TRBJ1-2 | TRBV6-4
CASSQDVQGRHTEAFF | TGCGCCAGCAGCCAAGATGTTCAGGGTAGGCACACTGAAGCTTTCTTT | NA | 16 | NA | TRBJ1-1 | TRBV4-3
CASSEESPDEAFF | TGTGCCAGCAGTGAGGAGTCCCCCGATGAAGCTTTCTTT | NA | 13 | NA | TRBJ1-1 | TRBV2
CASSQEEGTSGVEDTQYF | TGTGCCAGCAGCCAAGAAGAAGGGACTAGCGGGGTCGAAGATACGCAGTATTTT | TRBD2 | 18 | NA | TRBJ2-3 | TRBV4-2
CASSQELDRENGYTF | TGCGCCAGCAGCCAAGAATTGGACAGGGAGAATGGCTACACCTTC | TRBD1 | 15 | NA | TRBJ1-2 | TRBV4-3
CASSPRGTGPNEQYF | TGCGCCAGCAGCCCACGGGGGACAGGGCCGAACGAGCAGTACTTC | TRBD1 | 15 | NA | TRBJ2-7 | TRBV4-3
CATSRVPQGAIDYGYTF | TGTGCCACCAGCAGAGTGCCCCAGGGGGCGATCGACTATGGCTACACCTTC | TRBD1 | 17 | NA | TRBJ1-2 | TRBV15
CSGRASHTEAFF | TGCAGCGGCAGGGCCTCCCACACTGAAGCTTTCTTT | NA | 12 | NA | TRBJ1-1 | TRBV29-1
CASSPRTDIMSGNTIYF | TGTGCCAGCAGCCCTCGGACAGATATCATGAGTGGAAACACCATATATTTT | NA | 17 | NA | TRBJ1-3 | TRBV7-8
CASSTGDRGGNQPQHF | TGTGCCAGCTCGACGGGGGACAGGGGCGGCAATCAGCCCCAGCATTTT | TRBD1 | 16 | NA | TRBJ1-5 | TRBV18
CASSEVGDSRDQPQHF | TGTGCCAGCAGTGAAGTAGGGGACAGTCGAGATCAGCCCCAGCATTTT | TRBD1 | 16 | once | TRBJ1-5 | TRBV2
CASSPRRDRAYEQYF | TGTGCCAGCAGCCCGCGCCGGGACAGGGCTTACGAGCAGTACTTC | TRBD1 | 15 | NA | TRBJ2-7 | TRBV7-2
CAIGTSGYTEAFF | TGTGCCATCGGTACCTCAGGGTACACTGAAGCTTTCTTT | NA | 13 | many | TRBJ1-1 | TRBV28
CASSGGRDRGSYNEQFF | TGCGCCAGCAGCGGAGGGAGGGACAGGGGATCCTACAATGAGCAGTTCTTC | TRBD1 | 17 | NA | TRBJ2-1 | TRBV5-1
CASSTGTPSDEKLFF | TGTGCCAGCAGTACGGGGACACCATCGGACGAAAAACTGTTTTTT | NA | 15 | few | TRBJ1-4 | TRBV6-5
CASSLNGGEAFF | TGTGCCAGCAGCTTAAACGGAGGAGAAGCTTTCTTT | NA | 12 | NA | TRBJ1-1 | TRBV7-3
CASSLIGGLQETQYF | TGTGCCAGCAGCTTGATCGGGGGACTACAAGAGACCCAGTACTTC | TRBD2 | 15 | NA | TRBJ2-5 | TRBV5-6
CASSLALQGSSYEQYF | TGTGCCAGCAGCTTAGCCCTACAGGGGAGCTCCTACGAGCAGTACTTC | TRBD1 | 16 | NA | TRBJ2-7 | TRBV11-2